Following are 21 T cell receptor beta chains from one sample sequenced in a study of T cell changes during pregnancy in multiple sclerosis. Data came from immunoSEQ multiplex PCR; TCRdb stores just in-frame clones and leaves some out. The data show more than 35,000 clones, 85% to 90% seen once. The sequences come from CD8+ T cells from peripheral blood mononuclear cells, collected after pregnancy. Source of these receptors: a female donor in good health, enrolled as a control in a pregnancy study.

The CDR3 protein is CATSRQTGGASGNTIYF. DNA of the CDR3: TGTGCCACCAGCAGGCAAACAGGGGGGGCTTCTGGAAACACCATATATTTT. The chain employs TRBV15 and TRBJ1-3, with 8 positions matching TRBD1. This CDR3 comprises 17 residues. With V trimmed by 3 bases and J by 1 base, 8 bases remained unmatched. Germline CDR1 LNHNV, CDR2 YYDKDF (reference sequence).

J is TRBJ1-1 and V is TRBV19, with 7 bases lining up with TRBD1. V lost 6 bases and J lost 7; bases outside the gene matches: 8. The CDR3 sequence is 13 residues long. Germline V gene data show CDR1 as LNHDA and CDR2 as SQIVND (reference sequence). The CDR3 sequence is CASSPGGQNEAFF. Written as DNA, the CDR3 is TGTGCCAGTAGCCCAGGGGGGCAAAATGAAGCTTTCTTT.

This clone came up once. DNA for the CDR3: TGTGCCAGCAGCTTTGGGGGGGCGAGTAATTCACCCCTCCACTTT. This translates into CASSFGGASNSPLHF. V and J are TRBV5-6 and TRBJ1-6, with D perhaps matching TRBD1 (6 bases). Germline-derived CDR1 and CDR2 are SGHDT and YYEEEE. This CDR3 is built from 15 residues. With 2 bases removed from V and 6 bases from J, the gap between germline ends came to 12 bases.

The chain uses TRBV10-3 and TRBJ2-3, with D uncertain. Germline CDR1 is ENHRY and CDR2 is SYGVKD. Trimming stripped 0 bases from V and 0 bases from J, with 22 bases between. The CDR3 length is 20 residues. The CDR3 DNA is TGTGCCATCAGTGAGTCCTGGGTGTGGCGACTCTACCCCAGCACAGATACGCAGTATTTT. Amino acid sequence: CAISESWVWRLYPSTDTQYF.

CDR3 in DNA: TGTGCCAGCAGACAAAAAGGGGATGAAAAACTGTTTTTT. This codes for CASRQKGDEKLFF. V is TRBV7-9 and J is TRBJ1-4; tentative D call: TRBD1 (5 bases). This CDR3 is 13 amino acids long. V gave up 6 bases and J gave up 6 bases, with 11 bases separating them. Germline V gene sequence: CDR1 SEHNR, CDR2 FQNEAQ (reference sequence).

CDR3 residues: CASSQEGGGLAVDTQYF. CDR3 bases: TGCGCCAGCAGCCAAGAAGGGGGAGGACTAGCGGTAGATACGCAGTATTTT. The rearrangement joins TRBV4-3 to TRBJ2-3; 10 nucleotides line up with TRBD2. The CDR3 has 17 amino acids. The germline V gene has CDR1 LGHNA and CDR2 YSLEER. J lost 5 bases, V lost 0 bases, and 8 bases had no gene match.

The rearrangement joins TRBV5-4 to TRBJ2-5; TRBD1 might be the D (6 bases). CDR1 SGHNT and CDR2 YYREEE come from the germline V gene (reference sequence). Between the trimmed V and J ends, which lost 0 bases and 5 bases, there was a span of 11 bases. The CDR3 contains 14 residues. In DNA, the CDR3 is TGTGCCAGCAGCTTGGGCACAGGGTCGGAGACCCAGTACTTC. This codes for CASSLGTGSETQYF.

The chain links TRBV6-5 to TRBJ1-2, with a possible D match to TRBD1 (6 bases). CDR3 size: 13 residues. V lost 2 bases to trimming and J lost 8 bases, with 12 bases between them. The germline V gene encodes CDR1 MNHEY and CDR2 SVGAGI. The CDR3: CASSYGAGDGYTF. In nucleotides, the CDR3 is TGTGCCAGCAGTTACGGGGCAGGGGACGGCTACACCTTC.

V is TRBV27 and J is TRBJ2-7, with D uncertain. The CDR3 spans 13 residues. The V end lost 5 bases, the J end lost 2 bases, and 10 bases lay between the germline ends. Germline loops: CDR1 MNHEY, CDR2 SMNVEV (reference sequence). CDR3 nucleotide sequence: TGTGCCAGCAGTCCTAGTCCGCCCTACGAGCAGTACTTC. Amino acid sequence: CASSPSPPYEQYF.

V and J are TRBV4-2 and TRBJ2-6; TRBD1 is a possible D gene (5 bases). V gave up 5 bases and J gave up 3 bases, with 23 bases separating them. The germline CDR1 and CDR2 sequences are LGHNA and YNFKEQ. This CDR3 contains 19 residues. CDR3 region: CASSKPQQAVWGGANVLTF. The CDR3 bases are TGTGCCAGCAGCAAACCGCAACAGGCCGTATGGGGTGGGGCCAACGTCCTGACTTTC.

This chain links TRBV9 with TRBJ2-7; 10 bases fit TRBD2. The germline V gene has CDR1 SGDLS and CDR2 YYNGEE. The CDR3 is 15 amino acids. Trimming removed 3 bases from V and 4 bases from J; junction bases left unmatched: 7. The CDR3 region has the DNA TGTGCCAGCAGCGGTAGCGGGGGGACCCTTTACGAGCAGTACTTC. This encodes CASSGSGGTLYEQYF.

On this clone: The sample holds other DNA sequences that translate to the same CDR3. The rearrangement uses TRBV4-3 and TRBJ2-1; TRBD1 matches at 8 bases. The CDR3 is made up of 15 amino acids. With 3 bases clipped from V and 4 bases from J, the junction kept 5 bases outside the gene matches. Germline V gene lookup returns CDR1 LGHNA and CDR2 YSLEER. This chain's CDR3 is CASSQRQGIYNEQFF. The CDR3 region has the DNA TGCGCCAGCAGCCAGCGACAGGGGATTTACAATGAGCAGTTCTTC.

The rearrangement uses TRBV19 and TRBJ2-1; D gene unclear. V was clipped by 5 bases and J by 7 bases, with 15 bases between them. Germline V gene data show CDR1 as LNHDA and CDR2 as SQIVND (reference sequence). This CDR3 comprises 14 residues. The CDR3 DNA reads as TGTGCCAGTAGTTCAATCTACCCTTGGAATGAGCAGTTCTTC. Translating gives CASSSIYPWNEQFF.

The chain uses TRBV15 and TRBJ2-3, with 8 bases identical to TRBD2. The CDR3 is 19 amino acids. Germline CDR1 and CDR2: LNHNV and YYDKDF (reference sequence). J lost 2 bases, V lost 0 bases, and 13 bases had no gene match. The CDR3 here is CATSRDPSYSGDNTDTQYF. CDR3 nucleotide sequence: TGTGCCACCAGCAGAGACCCCTCCTATAGCGGGGATAACACAGATACGCAGTATTTT.

The CDR3 coding sequence is TGTGCCAGCAGTCCCCCCGGGGCTTTCTTT. It codes for CASSPPGAFF. The rearrangement joins TRBV6-1 to TRBJ1-1; D is ambiguous. V shed 5 bases and J shed 11 bases, with 9 bases lying between them. The CDR3 covers 10 residues. Germline lookup yields CDR1 MNHNS and CDR2 SASEGT.

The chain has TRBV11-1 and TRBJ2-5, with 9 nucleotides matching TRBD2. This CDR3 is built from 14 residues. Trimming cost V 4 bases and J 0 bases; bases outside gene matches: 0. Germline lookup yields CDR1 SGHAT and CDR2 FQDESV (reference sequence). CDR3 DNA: TGTGCCAGCAGCTGGACTAGCGACCAAGAGACCCAGTACTTC. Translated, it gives CASSWTSDQETQYF.

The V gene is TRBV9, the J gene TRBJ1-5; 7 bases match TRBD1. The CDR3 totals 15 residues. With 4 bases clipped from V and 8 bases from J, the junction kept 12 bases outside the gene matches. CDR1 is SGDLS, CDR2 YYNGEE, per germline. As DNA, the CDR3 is TGTGCCAGCAGCCCTCAAGGACAGGCCGATGAGCCCCAGCATTTT. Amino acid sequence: CASSPQGQADEPQHF.

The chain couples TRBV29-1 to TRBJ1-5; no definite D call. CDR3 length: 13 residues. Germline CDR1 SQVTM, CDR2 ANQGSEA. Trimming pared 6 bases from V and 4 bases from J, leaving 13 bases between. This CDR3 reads CSVSGAGNQPQHF. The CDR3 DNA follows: TGCAGCGTCTCGGGAGCGGGGAATCAGCCCCAGCATTTT.

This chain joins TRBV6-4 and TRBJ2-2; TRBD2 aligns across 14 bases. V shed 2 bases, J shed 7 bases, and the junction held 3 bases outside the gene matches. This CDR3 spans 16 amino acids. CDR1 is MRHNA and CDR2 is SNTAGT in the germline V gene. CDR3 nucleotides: TGTGCCAGCAGTGACGGACTAGCGGGGGGCCTCGGGGAGCTGTTTTTT. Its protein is CASSDGLAGGLGELFF.

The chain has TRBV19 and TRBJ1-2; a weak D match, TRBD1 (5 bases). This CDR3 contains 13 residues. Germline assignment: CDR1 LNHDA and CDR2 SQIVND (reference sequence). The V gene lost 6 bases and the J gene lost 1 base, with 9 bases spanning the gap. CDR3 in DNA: TGTGCCAGTAGCTACAGGAATAACTATGGCTACACCTTC. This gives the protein CASSYRNNYGYTF. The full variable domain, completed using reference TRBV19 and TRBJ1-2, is DGGITQSPKYLFRKEGQNVTLSCEQNLNHDAMYWYRQDPGQGLRLIYYSQIVNDFQKGDIAEGYSVSREKKESFPLTVTSAQKNPTAFYLCASSYRNNYGYTFGSGTRLTVV.

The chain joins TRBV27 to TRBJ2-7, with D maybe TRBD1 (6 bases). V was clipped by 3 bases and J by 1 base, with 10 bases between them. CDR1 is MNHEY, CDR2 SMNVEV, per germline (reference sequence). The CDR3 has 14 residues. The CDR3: CASSFSGQSYEQYF. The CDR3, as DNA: TGTGCCAGCAGTTTCTCCGGACAGTCCTACGAGCAGTACTTC.